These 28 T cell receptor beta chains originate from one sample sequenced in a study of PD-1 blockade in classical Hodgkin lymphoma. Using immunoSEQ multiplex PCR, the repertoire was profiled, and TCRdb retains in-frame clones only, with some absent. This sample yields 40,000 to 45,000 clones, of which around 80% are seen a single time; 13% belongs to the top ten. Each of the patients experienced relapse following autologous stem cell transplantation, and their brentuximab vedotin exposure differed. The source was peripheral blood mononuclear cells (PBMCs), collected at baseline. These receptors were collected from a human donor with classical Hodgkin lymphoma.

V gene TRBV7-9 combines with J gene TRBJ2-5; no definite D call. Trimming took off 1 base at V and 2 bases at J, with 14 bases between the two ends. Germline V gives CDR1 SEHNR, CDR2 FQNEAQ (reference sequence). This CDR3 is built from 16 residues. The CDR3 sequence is CASSLGVVVQQETQYF. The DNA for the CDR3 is TGTGCCAGCAGCTTAGGAGTGGTAGTCCAGCAAGAGACCCAGTACTTC.

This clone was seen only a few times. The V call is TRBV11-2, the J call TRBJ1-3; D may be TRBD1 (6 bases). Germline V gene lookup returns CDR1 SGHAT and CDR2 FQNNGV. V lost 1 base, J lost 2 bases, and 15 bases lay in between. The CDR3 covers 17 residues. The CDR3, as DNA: TGTGCCAGCAGCTTAGTCCGGGGGCTTTTTCCTGGAAACACCATATATTTT. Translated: CASSLVRGLFPGNTIYF.

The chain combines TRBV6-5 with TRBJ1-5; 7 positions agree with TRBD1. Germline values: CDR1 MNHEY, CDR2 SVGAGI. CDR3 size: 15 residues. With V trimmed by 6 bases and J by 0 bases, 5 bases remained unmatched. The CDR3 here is CASRQGRYSNQPQHF. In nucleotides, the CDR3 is TGTGCCAGCAGACAGGGGAGATATAGCAATCAGCCCCAGCATTTT.

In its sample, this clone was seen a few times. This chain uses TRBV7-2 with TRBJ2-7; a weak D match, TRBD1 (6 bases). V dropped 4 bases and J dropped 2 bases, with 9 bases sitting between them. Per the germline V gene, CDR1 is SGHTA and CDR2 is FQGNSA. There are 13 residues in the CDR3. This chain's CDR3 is CASSWDTTYEQYF. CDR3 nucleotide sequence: TGTGCCAGCAGCTGGGACACTACCTACGAGCAGTACTTC.

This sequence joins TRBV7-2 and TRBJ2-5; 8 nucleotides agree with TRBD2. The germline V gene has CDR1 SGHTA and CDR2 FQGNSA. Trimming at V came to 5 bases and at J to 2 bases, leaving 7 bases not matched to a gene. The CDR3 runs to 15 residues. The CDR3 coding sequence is TGTGCCAGCAGCCGGGGGGGGGCCCTTCAAGAGACCCAGTACTTC. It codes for CASSRGGALQETQYF.

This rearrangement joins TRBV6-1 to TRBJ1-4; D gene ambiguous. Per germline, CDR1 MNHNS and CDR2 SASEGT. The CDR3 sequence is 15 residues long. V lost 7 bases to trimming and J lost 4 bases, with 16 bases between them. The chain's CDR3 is CASIGRDRINEKLFF. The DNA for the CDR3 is TGTGCCAGCATTGGTAGAGATCGGATTAATGAAAAACTGTTTTTT.

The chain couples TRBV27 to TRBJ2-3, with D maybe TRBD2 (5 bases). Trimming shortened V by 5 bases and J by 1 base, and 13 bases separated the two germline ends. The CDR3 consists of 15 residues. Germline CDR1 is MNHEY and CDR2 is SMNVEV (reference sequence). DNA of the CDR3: TGTGCCAGCAGTGACTCACGGGGTGGCACAGATACGCAGTATTTT. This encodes CASSDSRGGTDTQYF.

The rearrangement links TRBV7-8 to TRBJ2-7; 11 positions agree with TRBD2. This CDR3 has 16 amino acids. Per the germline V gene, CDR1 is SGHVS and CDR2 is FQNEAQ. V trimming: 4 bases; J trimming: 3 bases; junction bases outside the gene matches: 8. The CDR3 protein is CASSSATSGVSYEQYF. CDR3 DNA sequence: TGTGCCAGCAGCTCAGCGACTAGCGGGGTGAGCTACGAGCAGTACTTC.

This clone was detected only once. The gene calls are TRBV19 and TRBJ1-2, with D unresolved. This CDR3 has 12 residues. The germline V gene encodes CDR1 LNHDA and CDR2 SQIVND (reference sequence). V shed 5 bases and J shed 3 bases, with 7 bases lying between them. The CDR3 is CASSRQDYGYTF. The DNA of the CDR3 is TGTGCCAGTAGTCGCCAGGACTATGGCTACACCTTC.

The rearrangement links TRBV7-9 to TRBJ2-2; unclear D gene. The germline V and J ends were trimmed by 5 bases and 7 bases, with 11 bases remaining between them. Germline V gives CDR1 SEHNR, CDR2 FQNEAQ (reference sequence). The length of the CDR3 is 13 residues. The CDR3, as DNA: TGTGCCAGCAGCGCCCCAGTGGGCGGGGAGCTGTTTTTT. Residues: CASSAPVGGELFF.

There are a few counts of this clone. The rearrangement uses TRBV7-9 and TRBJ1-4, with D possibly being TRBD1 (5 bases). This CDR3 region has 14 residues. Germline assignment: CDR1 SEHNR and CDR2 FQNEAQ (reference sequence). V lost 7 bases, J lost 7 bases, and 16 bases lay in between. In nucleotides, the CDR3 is TGTGCCAGCACCCTGGGGATGGGGGTTGAAAAACTGTTTTTT. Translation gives CASTLGMGVEKLFF.

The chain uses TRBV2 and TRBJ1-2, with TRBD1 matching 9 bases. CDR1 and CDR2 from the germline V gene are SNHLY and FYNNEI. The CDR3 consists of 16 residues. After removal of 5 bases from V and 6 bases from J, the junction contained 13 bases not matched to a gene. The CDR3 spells CASSLPGQGKIDGYTF. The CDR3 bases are TGTGCCAGCAGTCTCCCGGGACAGGGAAAGATAGATGGCTACACCTTC.

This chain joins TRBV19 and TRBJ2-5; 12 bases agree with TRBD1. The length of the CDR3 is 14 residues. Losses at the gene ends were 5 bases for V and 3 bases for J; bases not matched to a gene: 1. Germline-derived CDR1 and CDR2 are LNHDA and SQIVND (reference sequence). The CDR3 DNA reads TGTGCCAGTAGTGGGACAGGGGGCAAAGAGACCCAGTACTTC. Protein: CASSGTGGKETQYF.

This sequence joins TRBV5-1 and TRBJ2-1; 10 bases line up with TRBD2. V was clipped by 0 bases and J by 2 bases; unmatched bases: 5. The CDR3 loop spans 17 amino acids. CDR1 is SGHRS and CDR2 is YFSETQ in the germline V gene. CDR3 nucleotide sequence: TGCGCCAGCAGCTTGGGTAGCGGGGGGCTCGCCTACAATGAGCAGTTCTTC. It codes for CASSLGSGGLAYNEQFF.

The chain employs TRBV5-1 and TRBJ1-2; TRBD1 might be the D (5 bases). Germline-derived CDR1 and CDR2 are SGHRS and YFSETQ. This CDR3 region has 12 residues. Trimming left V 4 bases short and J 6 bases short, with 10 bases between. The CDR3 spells CASSADRDGYTF. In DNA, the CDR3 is TGCGCCAGCAGCGCTGACAGAGATGGCTACACCTTC.

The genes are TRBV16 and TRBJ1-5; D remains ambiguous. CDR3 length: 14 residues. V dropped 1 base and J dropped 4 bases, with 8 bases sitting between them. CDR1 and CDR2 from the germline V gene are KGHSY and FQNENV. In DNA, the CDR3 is TGTGCCAGCAGCCAATTAGGAAGAAATCAGCCCCAGCATTTT. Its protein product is CASSQLGRNQPQHF.

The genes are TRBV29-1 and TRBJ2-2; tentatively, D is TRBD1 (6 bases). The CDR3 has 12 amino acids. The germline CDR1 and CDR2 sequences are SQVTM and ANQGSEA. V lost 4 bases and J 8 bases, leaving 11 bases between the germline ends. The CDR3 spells CSVVEDRGELFF. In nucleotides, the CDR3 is TGCAGCGTTGTGGAAGACAGGGGGGAGCTGTTTTTT.

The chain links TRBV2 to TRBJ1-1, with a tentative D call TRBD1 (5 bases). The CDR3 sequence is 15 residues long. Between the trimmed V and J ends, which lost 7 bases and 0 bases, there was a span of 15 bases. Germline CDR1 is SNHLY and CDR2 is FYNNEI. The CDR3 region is CASKRDWGMNTEAFF. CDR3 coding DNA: TGTGCCAGCAAAAGGGACTGGGGGATGAACACTGAAGCTTTCTTT. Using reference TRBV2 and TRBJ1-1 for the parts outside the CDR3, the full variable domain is EPEVTQTPSHQVTQMGQEVILRCVPISNHLYFYWYRQILGQKVEFLVSFYNNEISEKSEIFDDQFSVERPDGSNFTLKIRSTKLEDSAMYFCASKRDWGMNTEAFFGQGTRLTVV.

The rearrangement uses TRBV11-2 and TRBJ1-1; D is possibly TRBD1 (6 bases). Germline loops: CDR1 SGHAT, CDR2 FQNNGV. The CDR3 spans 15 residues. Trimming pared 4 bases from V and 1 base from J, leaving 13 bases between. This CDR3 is CASSSNRQENTEAFF. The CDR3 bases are TGTGCCAGCAGCTCCAACAGACAGGAGAACACTGAAGCTTTCTTT.

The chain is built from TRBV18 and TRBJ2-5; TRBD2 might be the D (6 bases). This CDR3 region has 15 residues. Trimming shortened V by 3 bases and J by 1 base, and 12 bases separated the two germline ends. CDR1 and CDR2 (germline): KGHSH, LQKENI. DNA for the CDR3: TGTGCCAGCTCACCGCCCAACGGGGGCCAAGAGACCCAGTACTTC. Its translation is CASSPPNGGQETQYF. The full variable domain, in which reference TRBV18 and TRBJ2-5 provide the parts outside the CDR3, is NAGVMQNPRHLVRRRGQEARLRCSPMKGHSHVYWYRQLPEEGLKFMVYLQKENIIDESGMPKERFSAEFPKEGPSILRIQQVVRGDSAAYFCASSPPNGGQETQYFGPGTRLLVL.

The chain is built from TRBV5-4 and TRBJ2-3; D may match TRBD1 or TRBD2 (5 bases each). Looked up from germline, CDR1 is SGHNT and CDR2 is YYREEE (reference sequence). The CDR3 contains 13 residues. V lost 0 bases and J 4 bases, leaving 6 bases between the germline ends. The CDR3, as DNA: TGTGCCAGCAGCTTGGGGGGGTCAGATACGCAGTATTTT. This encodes CASSLGGSDTQYF.

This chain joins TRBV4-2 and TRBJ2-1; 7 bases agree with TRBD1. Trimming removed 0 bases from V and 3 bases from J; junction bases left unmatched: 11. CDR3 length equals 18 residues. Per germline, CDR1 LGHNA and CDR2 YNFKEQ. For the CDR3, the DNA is TGTGCCAGCAGCCAAGAAGGGCTCCGGGACAGTGACTACAATGAGCAGTTCTTC. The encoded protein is CASSQEGLRDSDYNEQFF.

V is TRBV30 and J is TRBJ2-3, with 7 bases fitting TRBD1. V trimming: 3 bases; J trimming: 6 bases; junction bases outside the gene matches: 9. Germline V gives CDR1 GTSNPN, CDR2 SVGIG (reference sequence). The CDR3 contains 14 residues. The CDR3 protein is CAWRTGIVLDTQYF. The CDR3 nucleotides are TGTGCCTGGAGGACAGGGATCGTTTTGGATACGCAGTATTTT.

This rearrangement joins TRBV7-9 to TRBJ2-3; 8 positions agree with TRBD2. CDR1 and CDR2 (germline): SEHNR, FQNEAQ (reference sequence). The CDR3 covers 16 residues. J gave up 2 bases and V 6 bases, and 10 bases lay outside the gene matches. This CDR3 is CASSFQGGGNTDTQYF. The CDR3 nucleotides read TGTGCCAGCAGTTTTCAGGGCGGGGGGAACACAGATACGCAGTATTTT.

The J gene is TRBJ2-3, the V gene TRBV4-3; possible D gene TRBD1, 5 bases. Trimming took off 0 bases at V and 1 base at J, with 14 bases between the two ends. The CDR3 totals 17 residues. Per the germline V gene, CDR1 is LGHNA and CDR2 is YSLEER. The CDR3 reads CASSQDLWQGRTDTQYF. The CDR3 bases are TGCGCCAGCAGCCAAGATCTCTGGCAGGGTCGCACAGATACGCAGTATTTT.

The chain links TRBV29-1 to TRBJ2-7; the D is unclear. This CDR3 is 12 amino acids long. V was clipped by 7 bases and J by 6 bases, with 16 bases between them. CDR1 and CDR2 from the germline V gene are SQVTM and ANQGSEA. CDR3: CSGLTQLGEQYF. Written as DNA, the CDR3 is TGCAGCGGTCTAACCCAATTGGGCGAGCAGTACTTC.

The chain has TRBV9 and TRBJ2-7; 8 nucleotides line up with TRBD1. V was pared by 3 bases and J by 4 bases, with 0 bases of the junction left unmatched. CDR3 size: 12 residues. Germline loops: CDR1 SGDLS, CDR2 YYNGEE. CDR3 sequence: CASSGTGYEQYF. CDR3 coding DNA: TGTGCCAGCAGCGGGACAGGGTACGAGCAGTACTTC.

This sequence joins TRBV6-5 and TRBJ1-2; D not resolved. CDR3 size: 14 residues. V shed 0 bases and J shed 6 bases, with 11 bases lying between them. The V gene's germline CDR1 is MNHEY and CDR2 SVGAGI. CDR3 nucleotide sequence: TGTGCCAGCAGTTACTCGGCAGAAATCAATGGCTACACCTTC. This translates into CASSYSAEINGYTF.